The entry below gives a single TCR beta chain sequence along with its context. Its antigen is still unknown. These data are taken from a study of cytomegalovirus exposure and HLA in healthy donors. Findings of the study overall: Most TCR beta V segments were productive about 90% or about 30% of the time in an earlier analysis. Immune exposure information comprised only CMV serostatus. Most TCRs appeared rarely, but some public TCRs recurred in many donors.

Germline loops: CDR1 MDHEN, CDR2 SYDVKM. CDR3 length: 14 residues. V lost 6 bases and J 1 base, leaving 12 bases between the germline ends. Primers included in the PCR were 60 Vbeta and 13 Jbeta primers. The authors' processing: There were 80 million or so unique TCR beta chains by a later count, and 10 million to 12 million of them were shared. Generated by immunoSEQ multiplex PCR, the TCRdb table keeps only in-frame clones and is missing some. V, J and clone size are taken as reported in that table, and D and trimming were inferred from the DNA itself. The sample has 90,000 or so clones; about 67% are singletons.

The sample comprised PBMCs. The chain carries TRBV28 and TRBJ1-1, with D possibly being TRBD1 (6 bases). The receptor was isolated from a woman aged 18 to 35 in good health and CMV-seropositive. The CDR3 loop is CASRQGQQNTEAFF. The CDR3 nucleotides read TGTGCCAGCAGGCAAGGACAGCAGAACACTGAAGCTTTCTTT.